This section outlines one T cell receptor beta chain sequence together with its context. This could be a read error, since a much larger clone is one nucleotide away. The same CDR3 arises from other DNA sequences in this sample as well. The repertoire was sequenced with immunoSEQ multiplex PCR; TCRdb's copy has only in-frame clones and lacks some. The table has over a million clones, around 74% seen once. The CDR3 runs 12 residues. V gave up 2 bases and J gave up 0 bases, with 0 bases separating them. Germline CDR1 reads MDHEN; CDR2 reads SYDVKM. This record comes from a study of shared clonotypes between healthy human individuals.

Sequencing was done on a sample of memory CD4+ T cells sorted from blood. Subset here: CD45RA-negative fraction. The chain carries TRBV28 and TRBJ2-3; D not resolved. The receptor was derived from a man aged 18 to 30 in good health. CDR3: CASSLSTDTQYF. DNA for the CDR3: TGTGCCAGCAGTTTAAGCACAGATACGCAGTATTTT.